This paragraph reports one T cell receptor (beta chain). This entry belongs to a study of blood T cell repertoires in COVID-19. Produced via immunoSEQ multiplex PCR; TCRdb's table is partial and in-frame only. The table includes nearly 400,000 clones, approximately 89% detected once. Germline CDR1 and CDR2: SGHAT and FQNNGV. Between the trimmed V and J ends, which lost 0 bases and 3 bases, there was a span of 6 bases. This CDR3 spans 14 amino acids. This study enrolled people aged about 18 to 90 from about 24 US geographic areas. Which cohort a participant joined came from the clinical history participants gave.

The rearrangement links TRBV11-2 to TRBJ1-5; D is undetermined. This receptor was obtained from a woman aged 30 to 39 who had recovered from COVID-19. Sequencing input: PBMCs or T cells enriched from blood (not recorded which). In nucleotides, the CDR3 is TGTGCCAGCAGCTTAGACTCCCCCAATCAGCCCCAGCATTTT. It codes for CASSLDSPNQPQHF. The full variable domain, rest sourced from reference TRBV11-2 and TRBJ1-5, is EAGVAQSPRYKIIEKRQSVAFWCNPISGHATLYWYQQILGQGPKLLIQFQNNGVVDDSQLPKDRFSAERLKGVDSTLKIQPAKLEDSAVYLCASSLDSPNQPQHFGDGTRLSIL.